These T cell receptor beta chains were read from a single sample in a study of blood T cell repertoires in COVID-19. Clones were read by immunoSEQ multiplex PCR, and TCRdb kept only the in-frame ones, dropping some. Among fewer than 250,000 clones, about 80% were seen once, and the ten largest hold about 2.5%. What was sequenced was peripheral blood. Source of these receptors: a woman in her 40s with active or convalescent COVID-19. Both conserved end residues are part of each CDR3.

J gene: TRBJ1-6
V gene: TRBV30
CDR3 protein: CAWSSGQNNSPLHF

J gene: TRBJ1-5
V gene: TRBV19
CDR3 protein: CASSMGLGLNQPQHF

J gene: TRBJ2-2
V gene: TRBV4-2
CDR3 protein: CASSQVGGTPNTGELFF

J gene: TRBJ2-5
V gene: TRBV24-1
CDR3 protein: CATSDSGTGQETQYF

J gene: TRBJ1-3
V gene: TRBV6-1
CDR3 protein: CASSEAAGRLGTIYF

J gene: TRBJ1-5
V gene: TRBV30
CDR3 protein: CAWSARNRVGQPQHF

J gene: TRBJ1-1
V gene: TRBV30
CDR3 protein: CAWTRGTEAFF

J gene: TRBJ1-4
V gene: TRBV6-5
CDR3 protein: CASSPTGGGEKLFF

J gene: TRBJ1-1
V gene: TRBV2
CDR3 protein: CASRRTAGQGHIEAFF

J gene: TRBJ2-1
V gene: TRBV13
CDR3 protein: CASSSHRDSHNEQFF

J gene: TRBJ1-5
V gene: TRBV2
CDR3 protein: CASRDRDVVNQPQHF

J gene: TRBJ1-2
V gene: TRBV6-5
CDR3 protein: CASSYSKQGGYGYTF

J gene: TRBJ1-5
V gene: TRBV30
CDR3 protein: CAWSPGVGQPQHF

J gene: TRBJ1-2
V gene: TRBV7-2
CDR3 protein: CASSQQGPNYGYTF

J gene: TRBJ1-1
V gene: TRBV29-1
CDR3 protein: CSGQGDTEAFF

J gene: TRBJ2-5
V gene: TRBV7-2
CDR3 protein: CASSFPSGGLEETQYF

J gene: TRBJ1-1
V gene: TRBV12-3/TRBV12-4
CDR3 protein: CAIQRHGGTEAFF

J gene: TRBJ2-1
V gene: TRBV9
CDR3 protein: CASSELAGPYNEQFF

J gene: TRBJ1-2
V gene: TRBV19
CDR3 protein: CASSTPGQDYGYTF

J gene: TRBJ2-3
V gene: TRBV6-5
CDR3 protein: CASSYSLSGVGTQYF

J gene: TRBJ1-4
V gene: TRBV30
CDR3 protein: CAWSKRGPNEKLFF

J gene: TRBJ2-1
V gene: TRBV6-5
CDR3 protein: CASNWPSYNEQFF

J gene: TRBJ2-1
V gene: TRBV27
CDR3 protein: CASSMDTTGGNEQFF

J gene: TRBJ1-2
V gene: TRBV12-3/TRBV12-4
CDR3 protein: CASSLGQGAGYTF

J gene: TRBJ1-5
V gene: TRBV6-5
CDR3 protein: CASSYDRDSNQPQHF

J gene: TRBJ2-1
V gene: TRBV2
CDR3 protein: CASSSASGGYNEQFF

J gene: TRBJ1-3
V gene: TRBV6-5
CDR3 protein: CASRDQGAGGNTIYF